Listed below are T cell receptor beta chains from one sample, sequenced in a study of cytomegalovirus exposure and HLA in healthy donors. Generated by immunoSEQ multiplex PCR, the TCRdb table keeps only in-frame clones and is missing some. The sample carries around 79,000 clones, roughly two thirds recorded once. The specimen was PBMCs. Receptors originate from a woman aged 40 to 50 in good health and CMV-seropositive. CDR3s include the opening cysteine and the closing phenylalanine or tryptophan. A D gene is named only where the DNA matches it firmly. Size tells how often a clone was seen (once, few, many) or the class of an expanded clone, and some rows leave it out.

CDR3 length,J gene,clone size,V gene,D gene,CDR3 DNA,CDR3 protein
14,TRBJ1-1,.,TRBV10-3,TRBD1,TGTGCCATCAGTGGCCCAGGGGGTGGCACTGAAGCTTTCTTT,CAISGPGGGTEAFF
11,TRBJ2-7,.,TRBV5-1,.,TGCGCCAGCAGCTCATCGGGAGAGCAGTACTTC,CASSSSGEQYF
14,TRBJ2-1,.,TRBV7-2,.,TGTGCCAGCAGGCTACTAGGCAGCTACAATGAGCAGTTCTTC,CASRLLGSYNEQFF
13,TRBJ2-7,.,TRBV6-5,.,TGTGCCAGCAGTGTCCGGGCTCGGGGCGAGCAGTACTTC,CASSVRARGEQYF
14,TRBJ2-7,.,TRBV5-4,TRBD1,TGTGCCAGCAGCCTACCGGGACAGCCCTACGAGCAGTACTTC,CASSLPGQPYEQYF
18,TRBJ2-1,.,TRBV4-2,TRBD2,TGTGCCAGCAGCCACGGGACTAGCGGGGGTACCTCCTACAATGAGCAGTTCTTC,CASSHGTSGGTSYNEQFF
13,TRBJ1-6,.,TRBV2,.,TGTGCCAGCAGTGGTACCAACAGTTCCCCCCTCCACTTT,CASSGTNSSPLHF
15,TRBJ2-7,.,TRBV2,TRBD2,TGTGCCAGCAGTGCCGGACTAGGCGAGGGTTACGAGCAGTACTTC,CASSAGLGEGYEQYF
16,TRBJ2-7,once,TRBV7-2,TRBD2,TGTGCCAGCAGCTTGGCGGTAGCGGGAGTGTCCTACGAGCAGTACTTC,CASSLAVAGVSYEQYF
17,TRBJ2-2,.,TRBV25-1,TRBD1,TGTGCCAGCAGTGACTCTGCCGGGACAGGGGGCACCGGGGAGCTGTTTTTT,CASSDSAGTGGTGELFF
16,TRBJ2-1,.,TRBV11-2,TRBD1,TGTGCCAGCAGCCCGACGCGGACAGGCTCCTACAATGAGCAGTTCTTC,CASSPTRTGSYNEQFF
15,TRBJ1-1,few,TRBV4-3,TRBD1,TGCGCCAGCAGCCAAGAGGGGGCAGGGGGCGCGGAAGCTTTCTTT,CASSQEGAGGAEAFF
15,TRBJ1-2,few,TRBV6-1,.,TGTGCCAGCAGTGAAGCGCTAGGAGGGGCCTACGGCTACACCTTC,CASSEALGGAYGYTF
14,TRBJ2-1,once,TRBV6-6,TRBD2,TGTGCCAGCAGTTACGGGGGGGGAGGCCTTGAGCAGTTCTTC,CASSYGGGGLEQFF
13,TRBJ1-5,.,TRBV6-1,.,TGTGCCACACAGGGTTATAGCAATCAGCCCCAGCATTTT,CATQGYSNQPQHF
10,TRBJ1-2,.,TRBV7-2,.,TGTGCCAGCAGCCAGGTCTCAGTTACCTTC,CASSQVSVTF
16,TRBJ2-1,.,TRBV29-1,.,TGCAGCGTCCTCTCGGCGGGGAGGGGGGCCTACAATGAGCAGTTCTTC,CSVLSAGRGAYNEQFF
14,TRBJ1-1,once,TRBV9,TRBD1,TGTGCCAGCAGCTTCACAGGGGGCGTCACTGAAGCTTTCTTT,CASSFTGGVTEAFF
16,TRBJ2-3,.,TRBV4-3,TRBD2,TGCGCCAGCAGCCAAGATTTACTAGCGGGCACAGATACGCAGTATTTT,CASSQDLLAGTDTQYF
17,TRBJ2-1,.,TRBV6-1,TRBD2,TGTGCCAGCAGTGTAACTAGCGGGGCCCAATCTTCCAATGAGCAGTTCTTC,CASSVTSGAQSSNEQFF
13,TRBJ2-7,.,TRBV6-1,.,TGTGCCAGCAGTGCCGGGGAAGGATACGAGCAGTACTTC,CASSAGEGYEQYF
14,TRBJ2-2,.,TRBV7-2,.,TGTGCCAGCAGCTTAGCGGACAGCTTGGGGGAGCTGTTTTTT,CASSLADSLGELFF
15,TRBJ1-1,.,TRBV15,TRBD1,TGTGCCACCAGCCCTGGGACAGGGGGCTTAACTGAAGCTTTCTTT,CATSPGTGGLTEAFF
14,TRBJ1-2,.,TRBV28,TRBD1,TGTGCCAGCAGTGCTGACAGGGGAAACTATGGCTACACCTTC,CASSADRGNYGYTF
17,TRBJ1-3,.,TRBV28,.,TGTGCCAGCAGTTTACGCGGACAGTCGAGCTCTGGAAACACCATATATTTT,CASSLRGQSSSGNTIYF
14,TRBJ2-3,.,TRBV2,.,TGTGCCAGCAGTGAAGACCCTACTTGGGATACGCAGTATTTT,CASSEDPTWDTQYF
15,TRBJ1-2,few,TRBV28,TRBD1,TGTGCCAGCAGTTTTCGGGACAGGGTCGTTTATGGCTACACCTTC,CASSFRDRVVYGYTF
15,TRBJ1-2,.,TRBV7-2,.,TGTGCCAGCAGCTTAGTCGGGGAAAGGGGGAATGGCTACACCTTC,CASSLVGERGNGYTF
13,TRBJ1-2,.,TRBV19,.,TGTGCCAGTAGTCGTCAGGGCTCTAGTGGCTACACCTTC,CASSRQGSSGYTF
16,TRBJ2-7,.,TRBV5-1,.,TGCGCCAGCAGCTTGAGCCCTACAGGGTCCTCCTACGAGCAGTACTTC,CASSLSPTGSSYEQYF
14,TRBJ1-1,.,TRBV7-3,TRBD1,TGTGCCAGCAGCTCGGGACAGGCCCACACTGAAGCTTTCTTT,CASSSGQAHTEAFF
17,TRBJ2-3,.,TRBV11-2,.,TGTGCCAGCAGCTACCTAGTGGACAGCGGAAGCACAGATACGCAGTATTTT,CASSYLVDSGSTDTQYF
16,TRBJ1-1,.,TRBV6-6,.,TGTGCCAGCAGTTACTCCCTAGGTCAGCCGAACACTGAAGCTTTCTTT,CASSYSLGQPNTEAFF
18,TRBJ1-5,.,TRBV5-6,.,TGTGCCAGCAGCCTCCACATTCCAGGGGTGAGTTACAATCAGCCCCAGCATTTT,CASSLHIPGVSYNQPQHF
16,TRBJ1-1,few,TRBV5-6,TRBD1,TGTGCCAGCAGCTTGTTCGGGACAGGGGGTAACAGTGAGGTTTTCTTT,CASSLFGTGGNSEVFF
15,TRBJ1-1,.,TRBV4-3,TRBD1,TGCGCCAGCAGCCAAGCCTACAGGGGGCTCGGTGAAGCTTTCTTT,CASSQAYRGLGEAFF
12,TRBJ2-7,.,TRBV5-1,.,TGCGCCAGCAGCCTGGGGACTGTCGAGCAGTACTTC,CASSLGTVEQYF
17,TRBJ2-7,many,TRBV13,TRBD2,TGTGCCAGCAGCTTAGTGGGACTAGCGGGAGTAGCGTACGAGCAGTACTTC,CASSLVGLAGVAYEQYF
15,TRBJ1-4,.,TRBV4-3,.,TGCGCCAGCAGCCAAGATGAAGACTGGAATGAAAAACTGTTTTTT,CASSQDEDWNEKLFF
14,TRBJ2-3,.,TRBV6-1,.,TGTGCCAGCAGTGTGCGGATTCGCACAGATACGCAGTATTTT,CASSVRIRTDTQYF
18,TRBJ1-6,.,TRBV19,.,TGTGCCAGTAGTACCGAATCAGGGTGGGCAGTCCCAGCCCCACCCCTCCACTTT,CASSTESGWAVPAPPLHF
14,TRBJ2-1,.,TRBV19,.,TGTGCCAGTAGTACGCGGCGGGCCTACAATGAGCAGTTCTTC,CASSTRRAYNEQFF
14,TRBJ2-1,.,TRBV4-3,.,TGCGCCAGCAGCCAGGGGGGACCCTACAATGAGCAGTTCTTC,CASSQGGPYNEQFF
13,TRBJ2-1,.,TRBV27,.,TGTGCCAGCGGCTGGGGCAGGGCGGATGAGCAGTTCTTC,CASGWGRADEQFF
17,TRBJ2-4,.,TRBV28,.,TGTGCCAGCAGTTTCGCTGGGCAGGGAAAGGGTATAAACATTCAGTACTTC,CASSFAGQGKGINIQYF
14,TRBJ1-2,.,TRBV16,TRBD1,TGTGCCAGCAGCCGGACAGGGACTAACTATGGCTACACCTTC,CASSRTGTNYGYTF
14,TRBJ1-1,.,TRBV27,.,TGTGCCAGCAGTTTAAGTGGGCTGGGCACTGAAGCTTTCTTT,CASSLSGLGTEAFF
15,TRBJ1-2,.,TRBV2,TRBD1,TGTGCCAGCAGTGCTCGACAGGGCGGAATCTATGGCTACACCTTC,CASSARQGGIYGYTF
15,TRBJ2-7,.,TRBV25-1,TRBD1,TGTGCCAGCAGTGATTGGACAGGGGTCTCCTACGAGCAGTACTTC,CASSDWTGVSYEQYF
12,TRBJ2-3,once,TRBV5-1,.,TGCGCCAGCAGCTCTAGCACAGATACGCAGTATTTT,CASSSSTDTQYF
13,TRBJ2-1,once,TRBV5-4,.,TGTGCCAGCAGCTTAGTGGGGGGCAATGAGCAGTTCTTC,CASSLVGGNEQFF
14,TRBJ1-1,.,TRBV5-4,TRBD1,TGTGCCAGCAGGCGGGACAGTGTTTACACTGAAGCTTTCTTT,CASRRDSVYTEAFF
13,TRBJ1-4,.,TRBV5-1,.,TGCGCCAGCAGGGACACTACTAATGAAAAACTGTTTTTT,CASRDTTNEKLFF
16,TRBJ2-2,.,TRBV30,.,TGTGCCTGGAGTTTCCTTCTAGGGGGGGGCTCCGGGGAGCTGTTTTTT,CAWSFLLGGGSGELFF
16,TRBJ2-2,.,TRBV9,.,TGTGCCAGCAGCGTAGGTGAGGGCGCAGGAACCGGGGAGCTGTTTTTT,CASSVGEGAGTGELFF
17,TRBJ2-3,.,TRBV5-4,TRBD2,TGTGCCAGCAGCTTACTGCGCGGGCTAGCGGGAGAAGATACGCAGTATTTT,CASSLLRGLAGEDTQYF
14,TRBJ2-3,.,TRBV19,TRBD2,TGTGCCAGTACCCTAGCGGGAGCGACAGATACGCAGTATTTT,CASTLAGATDTQYF
14,TRBJ1-2,few,TRBV30,.,TGTGCCTGGAGTCCACGGGAGGGCCGCTATGGCTACACCTTC,CAWSPREGRYGYTF
14,TRBJ2-7,.,TRBV5-6,TRBD1,TGTGCCAGCAGCCGGGACAGTTCCCCTTACGAGCAGTACTTC,CASSRDSSPYEQYF